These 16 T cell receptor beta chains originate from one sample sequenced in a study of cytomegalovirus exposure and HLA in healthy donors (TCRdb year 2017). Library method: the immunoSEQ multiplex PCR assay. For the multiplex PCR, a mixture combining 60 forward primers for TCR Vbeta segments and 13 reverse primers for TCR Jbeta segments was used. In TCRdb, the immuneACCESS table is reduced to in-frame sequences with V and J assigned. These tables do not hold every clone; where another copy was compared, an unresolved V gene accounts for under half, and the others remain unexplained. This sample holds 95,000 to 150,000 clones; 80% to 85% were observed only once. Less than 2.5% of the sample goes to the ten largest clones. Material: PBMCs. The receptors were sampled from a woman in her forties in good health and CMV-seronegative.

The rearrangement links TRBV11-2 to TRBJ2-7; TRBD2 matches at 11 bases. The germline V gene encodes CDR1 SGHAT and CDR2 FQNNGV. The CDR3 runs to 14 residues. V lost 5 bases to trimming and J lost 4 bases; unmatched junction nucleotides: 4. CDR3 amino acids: CASSISGGAYEQYF. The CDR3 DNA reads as TGTGCCAGCAGCATTAGCGGGGGGGCTTACGAGCAGTACTTC.

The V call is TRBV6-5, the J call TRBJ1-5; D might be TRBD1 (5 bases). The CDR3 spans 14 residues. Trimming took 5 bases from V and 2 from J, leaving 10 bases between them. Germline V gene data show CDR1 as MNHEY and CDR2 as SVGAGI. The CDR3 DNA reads TGTGCCAGCAGTGAGACAGCTGGCAATCAGCCCCAGCATTTT. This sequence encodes CASSETAGNQPQHF.

The CDR3 region is CAWSEWPQDYEQYF. The CDR3 DNA follows: TGTGCCTGGAGTGAGTGGCCCCAGGATTACGAGCAGTACTTC. V is TRBV30 and J is TRBJ2-7, with D hard to call. The length of the CDR3 is 14 residues. Per germline, CDR1 GTSNPN and CDR2 SVGIG (reference sequence). The V gene lost 1 base and the J gene lost 4 bases, with 14 bases spanning the gap.

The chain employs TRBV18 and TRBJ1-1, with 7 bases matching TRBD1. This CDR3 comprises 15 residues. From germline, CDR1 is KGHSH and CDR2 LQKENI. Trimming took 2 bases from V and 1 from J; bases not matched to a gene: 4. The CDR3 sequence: CASSPGGQKNTEAFF. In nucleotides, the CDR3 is TGTGCCAGCTCACCAGGGGGACAGAAGAACACTGAAGCTTTCTTT.

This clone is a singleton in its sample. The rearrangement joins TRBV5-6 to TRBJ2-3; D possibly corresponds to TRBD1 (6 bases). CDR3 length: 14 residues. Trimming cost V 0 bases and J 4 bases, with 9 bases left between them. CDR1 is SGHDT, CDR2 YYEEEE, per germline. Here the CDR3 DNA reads TGTGCCAGCAGCTTGGGCAGGGGATCAGATACGCAGTATTTT. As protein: CASSLGRGSDTQYF. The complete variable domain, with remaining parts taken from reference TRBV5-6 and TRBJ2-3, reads DAGVTQSPTHLIKTRGQQVTLRCSPKSGHDTVSWYQQALGQGPQFIFQYYEEEERQRGNFPDRFSGHQFPNYSSELNVNALLLGDSALYLCASSLGRGSDTQYFGPGTRLTVL.

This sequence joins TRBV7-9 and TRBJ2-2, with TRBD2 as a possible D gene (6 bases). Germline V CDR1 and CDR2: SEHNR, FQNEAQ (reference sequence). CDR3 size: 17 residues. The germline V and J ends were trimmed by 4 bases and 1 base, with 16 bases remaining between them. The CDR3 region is CASSYLFGEENTGELFF. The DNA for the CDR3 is TGTGCCAGCAGCTATCTGTTCGGGGAGGAGAACACCGGGGAGCTGTTTTTT.

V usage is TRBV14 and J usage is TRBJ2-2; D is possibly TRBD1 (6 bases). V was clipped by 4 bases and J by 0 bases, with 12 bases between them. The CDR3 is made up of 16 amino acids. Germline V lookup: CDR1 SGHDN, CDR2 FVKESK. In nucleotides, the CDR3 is TGTGCCAGCAGCCCTGTTGAGGGGGCGAACACCGGGGAGCTGTTTTTT. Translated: CASSPVEGANTGELFF.

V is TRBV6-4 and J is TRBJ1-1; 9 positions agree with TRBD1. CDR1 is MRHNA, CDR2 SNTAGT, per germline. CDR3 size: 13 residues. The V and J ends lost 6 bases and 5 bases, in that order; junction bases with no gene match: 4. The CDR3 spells CASRRQGGTEAFF. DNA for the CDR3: TGTGCCAGCAGAAGACAGGGGGGAACTGAAGCTTTCTTT.

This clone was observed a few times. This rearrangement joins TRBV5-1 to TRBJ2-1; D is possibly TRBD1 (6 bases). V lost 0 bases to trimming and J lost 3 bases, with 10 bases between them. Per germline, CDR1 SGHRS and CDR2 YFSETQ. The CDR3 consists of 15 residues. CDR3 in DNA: TGCGCCAGCAGCTTGGGAGGGGGTAGCTACAATGAGCAGTTCTTC. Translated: CASSLGGGSYNEQFF.

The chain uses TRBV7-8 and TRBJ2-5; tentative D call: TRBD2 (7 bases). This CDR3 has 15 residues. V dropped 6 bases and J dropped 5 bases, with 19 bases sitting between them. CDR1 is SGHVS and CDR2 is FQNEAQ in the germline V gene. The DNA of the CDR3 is TGTGCCAGCAGGGAAAGCGGGGTGGGGGGCGAGACCCAGTACTTC. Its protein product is CASRESGVGGETQYF.

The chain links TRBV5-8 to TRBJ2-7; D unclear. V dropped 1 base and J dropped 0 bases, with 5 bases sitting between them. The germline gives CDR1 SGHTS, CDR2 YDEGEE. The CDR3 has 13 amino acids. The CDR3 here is CASSLYGSYEQYF. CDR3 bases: TGTGCCAGCAGCTTGTACGGCTCCTACGAGCAGTACTTC.

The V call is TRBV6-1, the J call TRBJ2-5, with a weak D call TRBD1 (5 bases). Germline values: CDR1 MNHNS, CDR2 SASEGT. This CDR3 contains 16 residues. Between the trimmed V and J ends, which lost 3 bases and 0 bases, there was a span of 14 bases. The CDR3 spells CASSDRTSKYQETQYF. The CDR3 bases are TGTGCCAGCAGTGACAGGACATCCAAGTACCAAGAGACCCAGTACTTC.

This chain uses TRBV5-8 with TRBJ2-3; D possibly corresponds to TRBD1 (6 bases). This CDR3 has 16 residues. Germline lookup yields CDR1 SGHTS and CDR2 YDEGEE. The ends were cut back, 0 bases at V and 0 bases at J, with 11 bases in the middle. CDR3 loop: CASSLAAGASTDTQYF. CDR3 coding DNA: TGTGCCAGCAGCTTGGCGGCAGGGGCTAGCACAGATACGCAGTATTTT.

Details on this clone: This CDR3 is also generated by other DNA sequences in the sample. CDR3 coding DNA: TGTGCCTCAGGAGGGTCTATAGGGGGCTACACCTTC. Protein product: CASGGSIGGYTF. The V and J genes are TRBV9 and TRBJ1-2; no clear D gene. The length of the CDR3 is 12 residues. From germline, CDR1 is SGDLS and CDR2 YYNGEE. V lost 10 bases and J 8 bases, leaving 18 bases between the germline ends.

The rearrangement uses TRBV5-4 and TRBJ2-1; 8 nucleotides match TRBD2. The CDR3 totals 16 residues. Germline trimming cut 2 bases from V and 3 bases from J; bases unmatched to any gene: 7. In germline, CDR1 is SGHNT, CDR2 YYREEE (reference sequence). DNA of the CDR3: TGTGCCAGCAGCTTAAATACGGGGGGGCGCTACAATGAGCAGTTCTTC. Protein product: CASSLNTGGRYNEQFF.

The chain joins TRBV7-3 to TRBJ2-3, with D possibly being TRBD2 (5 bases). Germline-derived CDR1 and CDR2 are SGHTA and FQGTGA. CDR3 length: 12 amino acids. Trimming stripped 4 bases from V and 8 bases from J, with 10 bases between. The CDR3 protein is CASSSNGGTQYF. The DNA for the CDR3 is TGTGCCAGCAGCTCGAACGGAGGTACGCAGTATTTT.